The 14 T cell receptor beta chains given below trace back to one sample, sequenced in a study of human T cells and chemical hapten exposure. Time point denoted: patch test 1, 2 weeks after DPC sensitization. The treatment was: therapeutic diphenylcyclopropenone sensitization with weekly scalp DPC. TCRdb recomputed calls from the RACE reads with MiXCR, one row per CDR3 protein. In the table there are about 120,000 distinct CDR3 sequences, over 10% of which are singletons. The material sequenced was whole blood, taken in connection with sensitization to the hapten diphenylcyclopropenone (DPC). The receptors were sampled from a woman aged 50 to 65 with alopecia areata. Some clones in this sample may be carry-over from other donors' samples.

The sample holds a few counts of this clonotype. In nucleotides, the CDR3 is TGTGCCAGCAGTTTCGTCAGGTTAGGGGAGGTGTTTTTT. Protein: CASSFVRLGEVFF. The rearrangement uses TRBV12-3 or TRBV12-4 and TRBJ1-4; the D gene is possibly TRBD1 (5 bases). The CDR3 is made up of 13 amino acids. The V gene lost 3 bases and the J gene lost 15 bases, with 17 bases spanning the gap.

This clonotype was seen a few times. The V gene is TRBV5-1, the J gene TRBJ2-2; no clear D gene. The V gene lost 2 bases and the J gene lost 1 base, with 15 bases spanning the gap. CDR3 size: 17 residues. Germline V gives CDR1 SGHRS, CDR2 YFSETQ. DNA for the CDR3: TGCGCCAGCAGCTTTCCAGGCCGTACTCTGAACACCGGGGAGCTGTTTTTT. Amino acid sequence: CASSFPGRTLNTGELFF.

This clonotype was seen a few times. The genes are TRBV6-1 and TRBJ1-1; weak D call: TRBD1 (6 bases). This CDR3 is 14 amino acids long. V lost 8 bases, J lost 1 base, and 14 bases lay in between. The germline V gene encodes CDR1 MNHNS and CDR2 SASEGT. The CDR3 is CASVFTGQNTEAFF. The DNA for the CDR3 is TGTGCCAGCGTATTCACAGGGCAGAACACTGAAGCTTTCTTT.

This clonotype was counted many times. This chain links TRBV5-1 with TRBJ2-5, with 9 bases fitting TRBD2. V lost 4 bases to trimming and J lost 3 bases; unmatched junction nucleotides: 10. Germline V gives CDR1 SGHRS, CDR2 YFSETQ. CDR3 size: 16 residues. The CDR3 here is CASSPGGSGGEETQYF. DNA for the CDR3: TGCGCCAGCAGCCCCGGGGGTAGCGGGGGAGAAGAGACCCAGTACTTC. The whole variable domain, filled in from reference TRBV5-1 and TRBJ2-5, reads KAGVTQTPRYLIKTRGQQVTLSCSPISGHRSVSWYQQTPGQGLQFLFEYFSETQRNKGNFPGRFSGRQFSNSRSEMNVSTLELGDSALYLCASSPGGSGGEETQYFGPGTRLLVL.

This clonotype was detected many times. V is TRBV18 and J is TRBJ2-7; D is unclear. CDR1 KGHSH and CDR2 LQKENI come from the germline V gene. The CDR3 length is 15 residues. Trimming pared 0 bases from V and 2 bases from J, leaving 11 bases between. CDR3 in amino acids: CASSPPNGVPYEQYF. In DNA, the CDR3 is TGTGCCAGCTCACCACCCAATGGGGTCCCCTACGAGCAGTACTTC. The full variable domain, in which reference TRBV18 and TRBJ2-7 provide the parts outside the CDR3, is NAGVMQNPRHLVRRRGQEARLRCSPMKGHSHVYWYRQLPEEGLKFMVYLQKENIIDESGMPKERFSAEFPKEGPSILRIQQVVRGDSAAYFCASSPPNGVPYEQYFGPGTRLTVT.

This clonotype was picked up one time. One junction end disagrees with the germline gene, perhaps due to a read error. CDR3 coding DNA: TGCAATGCTAGAGATACAGCATTCAGAAACACTGAAGCTTTCTTT. This translates into CNARDTAFRNTEAFF. This chain links TRBV20-1 with TRBJ1-1; D gene unclear. The CDR3 runs 15 residues. Germline CDR1 reads DFQATT; CDR2 reads SNEGSKA (reference sequence).

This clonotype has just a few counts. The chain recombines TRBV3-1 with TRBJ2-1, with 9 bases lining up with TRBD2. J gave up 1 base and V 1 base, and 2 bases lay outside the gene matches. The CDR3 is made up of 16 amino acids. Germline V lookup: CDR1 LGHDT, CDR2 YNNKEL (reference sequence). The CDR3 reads CASSQGAGGSYNEQFF. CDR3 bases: TGTGCCAGCAGCCAAGGAGCGGGAGGTTCCTACAATGAGCAGTTCTTC.

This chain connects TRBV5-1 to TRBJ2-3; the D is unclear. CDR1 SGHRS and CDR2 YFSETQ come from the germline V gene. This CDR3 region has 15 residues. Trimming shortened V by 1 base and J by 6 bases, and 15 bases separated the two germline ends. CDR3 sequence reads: CASSLFGNPEDTQYF. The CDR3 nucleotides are TGCGCCAGCAGCTTGTTTGGAAACCCCGAGGATACGCAGTATTTT.

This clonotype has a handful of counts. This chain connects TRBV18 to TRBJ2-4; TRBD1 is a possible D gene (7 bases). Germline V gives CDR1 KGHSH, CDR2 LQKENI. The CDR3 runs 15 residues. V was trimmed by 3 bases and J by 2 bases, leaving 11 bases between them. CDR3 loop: CASSPSGGTKNIQYF. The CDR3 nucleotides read TGTGCCAGCTCACCGTCAGGGGGGACCAAAAACATTCAGTACTTC. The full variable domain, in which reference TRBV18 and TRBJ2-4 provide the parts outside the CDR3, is NAGVMQNPRHLVRRRGQEARLRCSPMKGHSHVYWYRQLPEEGLKFMVYLQKENIIDESGMPKERFSAEFPKEGPSILRIQQVVRGDSAAYFCASSPSGGTKNIQYFGAGTRLSVL.

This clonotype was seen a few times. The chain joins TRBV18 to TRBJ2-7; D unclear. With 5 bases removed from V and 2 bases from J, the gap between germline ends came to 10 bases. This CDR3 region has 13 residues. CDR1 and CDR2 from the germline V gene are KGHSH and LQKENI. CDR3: CASSTTTAYEQYF. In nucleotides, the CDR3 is TGTGCCAGCTCAACAACAACAGCCTACGAGCAGTACTTC.

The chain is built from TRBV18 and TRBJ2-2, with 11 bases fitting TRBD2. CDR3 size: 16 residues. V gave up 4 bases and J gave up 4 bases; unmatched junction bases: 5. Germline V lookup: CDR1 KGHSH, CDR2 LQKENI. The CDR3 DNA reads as TGTGCCAGCTCACGACTGACTAGCGGGATCACCGGGGAGCTGTTTTTT. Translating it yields CASSRLTSGITGELFF.

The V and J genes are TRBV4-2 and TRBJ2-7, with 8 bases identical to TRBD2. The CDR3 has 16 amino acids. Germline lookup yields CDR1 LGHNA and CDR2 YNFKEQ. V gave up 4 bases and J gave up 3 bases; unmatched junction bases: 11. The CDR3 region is CASSLAGGTLNYEQYF. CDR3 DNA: TGTGCCAGCAGCCTGGCGGGGGGCACCCTGAACTACGAGCAGTACTTC.

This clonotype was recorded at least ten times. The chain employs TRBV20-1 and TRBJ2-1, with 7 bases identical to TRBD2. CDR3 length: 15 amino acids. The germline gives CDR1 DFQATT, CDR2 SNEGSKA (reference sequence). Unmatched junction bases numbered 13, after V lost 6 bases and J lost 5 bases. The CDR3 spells CSARRDYRGNNEQFF. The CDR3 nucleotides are TGCAGTGCCCGGCGGGACTACCGCGGGAACAATGAGCAGTTCTTC.

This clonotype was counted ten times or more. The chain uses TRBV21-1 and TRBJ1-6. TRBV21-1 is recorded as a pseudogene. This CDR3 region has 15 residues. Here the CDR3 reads CASSKEDGIKSPLHF. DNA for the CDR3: TGTGCCAGCAGCAAAGAGGACGGTATCAAGTCACCCCTCCACTTT.